These 31 T cell receptor beta chains share one sample of origin, sequenced in a study of CD8+ T cells in alopecia areata (dated by TCRdb to the late 2010s). The time point label of this sample denotes: around 4 weeks on oral tofacitinib. The treatment or condition label, read with the paper, signifies: oral pan-JAK inhibitor, 5-10 mg twice daily. Library prep was done by the immunoSEQ multiplex PCR assay. To provide template for TCR sequencing, every sample had RNA extracted and reverse transcribed into cDNA. TCRdb mirrors the immuneACCESS table, restricted to in-frame sequences. Some clones are absent from its copies; in checked studies, under half trace to an unresolved V gene, and the reason for the others is unknown. This sample lists around 190,000 clones; 50% to 60% were detected once. The top ten clones comprise around 0.7% of the sample. Specimen: CD4+ T cells sorted from blood, collected at week 4, from a patient treated with tofacitinib. These receptors were obtained from a human donor with alopecia areata.

The V and J genes are TRBV30 and TRBJ1-5, with unresolved D. Trimming pared 2 bases from V and 0 bases from J, leaving 5 bases between. Per the germline V gene, CDR1 is GTSNPN and CDR2 is SVGIG (reference sequence). The CDR3 runs 13 residues. The DNA for the CDR3 is TGTGCCTGGAGTCCCCATAGCAATCAGCCCCAGCATTTT. Translating gives CAWSPHSNQPQHF.

The chain uses TRBV7-2 and TRBJ1-4, with D uncertain. CDR1 is SGHTA, CDR2 FQGNSA, per germline. The CDR3 loop spans 14 amino acids. Trimming removed 3 bases from V and 5 bases from J, with 10 bases in between. CDR3: CASSLTLGNEKLFF. CDR3 nucleotide sequence: TGTGCCAGCAGCTTGACTCTGGGGAATGAAAAACTGTTTTTT.

A few counts support this clone. CDR3 amino acids: CASSRDRDYGYTF. CDR3 nucleotide sequence: TGCGCCAGCAGCCGAGACAGGGACTATGGCTACACCTTC. This sequence joins TRBV4-3 and TRBJ1-2; 7 nucleotides match TRBD1. CDR3 length equals 13 residues. Germline CDR1 LGHNA, CDR2 YSLEER. J was trimmed by 3 bases and V by 4 bases; bases with no gene match: 2.

The DNA for the CDR3 is TGCGCCAGCAGCTCTGACAGGGGACAGCCCCAGCATTTT. Protein sequence: CASSSDRGQPQHF. The chain is built from TRBV5-1 and TRBJ1-5; TRBD1 aligns across 8 bases. The CDR3 extends over 13 amino acids. The trim removed 3 bases at V and 7 bases at J, leaving 3 bases unmatched. Looked up from germline, CDR1 is SGHRS and CDR2 is YFSETQ.

V gene TRBV11-1 combines with J gene TRBJ2-2, with D unresolved. CDR1 is SGHAT, CDR2 FQDESV, per germline (reference sequence). Deletions cut 1 base from V and 7 bases from J, with 4 bases between. The CDR3 length is 12 residues. In DNA, the CDR3 is TGTGCCAGCAGCTTAGGGGTCGGGGAGCTGTTTTTT. Residues: CASSLGVGELFF.

The V call is TRBV5-6, the J call TRBJ1-5; 10 nucleotides align to TRBD1. The CDR3 covers 17 residues. Germline V CDR1 and CDR2: SGHDT, YYEEEE. V lost 3 bases to trimming and J lost 4 bases; unmatched junction nucleotides: 10. This CDR3 reads CASSSMTGGATNQPQHF. The CDR3 bases are TGTGCCAGCAGCTCGATGACAGGGGGCGCTACAAATCAGCCCCAGCATTTT.

This clone has a handful of counts. This chain connects TRBV11-2 to TRBJ2-3; 8 nucleotides align to TRBD2. Germline V gene data show CDR1 as SGHAT and CDR2 as FQNNGV. The CDR3 totals 16 residues. The V segment lost 1 base and the J segment 3 bases; nucleotides outside the gene matches: 6. The CDR3, as DNA: TGTGCCAGCAGCTTAGGGACCGGGACTAGGACAGATACGCAGTATTTT. Amino acids: CASSLGTGTRTDTQYF. Full variable domain (rest looked up from reference TRBV11-2 and TRBJ2-3): EAGVAQSPRYKIIEKRQSVAFWCNPISGHATLYWYQQILGQGPKLLIQFQNNGVVDDSQLPKDRFSAERLKGVDSTLKIQPAKLEDSAVYLCASSLGTGTRTDTQYFGPGTRLTVL.

The chain recombines TRBV4-2 with TRBJ1-5, with D perhaps TRBD1 (6 bases). Deletions cut 4 bases from V and 11 bases from J, with 21 bases between. Looked up from germline, CDR1 is LGHNA and CDR2 is YNFKEQ. This CDR3 is 15 amino acids long. The CDR3 protein is CASSPSRDTLRAQHF. DNA for the CDR3: TGTGCCAGCAGCCCGTCCCGGGACACCCTGCGGGCCCAGCATTTT.

The rearrangement uses TRBV7-3 and TRBJ1-2; possibly TRBD1 for D (6 bases). The CDR3 spans 14 residues. Germline assignment: CDR1 SGHTA and CDR2 FQGTGA. Trimming left V 2 bases short and J 2 bases short, with 9 bases between. CDR3 sequence (DNA): TGTGCCAGCAGCTTAGGGGGCCCGAACTATGGCTACACCTTC. Its protein is CASSLGGPNYGYTF.

The CDR3 loop reads CASSSSGTHQETQYF. The CDR3 bases are TGTGCCAGCAGCTCATCAGGGACACACCAAGAGACCCAGTACTTC. The chain couples TRBV7-2 to TRBJ2-5; D is perhaps TRBD1 (6 bases). V shed 4 bases and J shed 0 bases, with 12 bases lying between them. The germline V gene encodes CDR1 SGHTA and CDR2 FQGNSA. The CDR3 has 15 residues.

The rearrangement joins TRBV29-1 to TRBJ2-2; D is possibly TRBD1 (6 bases). Germline V gives CDR1 SQVTM, CDR2 ANQGSEA. The ends were cut back, 6 bases at V and 0 bases at J, with 11 bases in the middle. This CDR3 spans 14 amino acids. The DNA for the CDR3 is TGCAGCGTGAAGGGGGTGGCGAACACCGGGGAGCTGTTTTTT. Translation: CSVKGVANTGELFF.

The V call is TRBV29-1, the J call TRBJ1-1, with 7 bases matching TRBD1. The germline V gene encodes CDR1 SQVTM and CDR2 ANQGSEA. This CDR3 has 14 amino acids. The J segment lost 5 bases and the V segment lost 3 bases, leaving 9 bases of the junction unmatched. The CDR3, as DNA: TGCAGCGTTGATGTCGCAGGGGGGTATACTGAAGCTTTCTTT. Translating it yields CSVDVAGGYTEAFF.

The chain uses TRBV10-3 and TRBJ1-2; a possible D gene is TRBD1 (5 bases). In germline, CDR1 is ENHRY, CDR2 SYGVKD. The CDR3 spans 14 residues. The ends were cut back, 3 bases at V and 3 bases at J, with 11 bases in the middle. For the CDR3, the DNA is TGTGCCATCAGTGAAGAACGGGGGGACTATGGCTACACCTTC. The encoded protein is CAISEERGDYGYTF.

This chain connects TRBV29-1 to TRBJ2-3; D is possibly TRBD1 (5 bases). The CDR3 covers 14 residues. V lost 5 bases and J lost 2, with 14 bases in between. Germline V gives CDR1 SQVTM, CDR2 ANQGSEA. The CDR3 coding sequence is TGCAGCGTTCGCCCAGGGTTTCTCACAGATACGCAGTATTTT. It yields the protein CSVRPGFLTDTQYF.

In this sample, this clone turned up a few times. V is TRBV5-1 and J is TRBJ1-2, with TRBD1 matching 9 bases. V gave up 0 bases and J gave up 8 bases; unmatched junction bases: 11. From germline, CDR1 is SGHRS and CDR2 YFSETQ. The CDR3 is 16 residues long. In DNA form, the CDR3 reads TGCGCCAGCAGCTTGGGAGGACAGGGGCGCCTAATGGGCTACACCTTC. Translated: CASSLGGQGRLMGYTF.

V is TRBV2 and J is TRBJ2-1; D may be TRBD2 (6 bases). The CDR3 sequence is 11 residues long. Germline CDR1 reads SNHLY; CDR2 reads FYNNEI. V was shortened by 6 bases and J by 13 bases, with 13 bases between the two germline ends. This chain's CDR3 is CASSQLAHQFF. DNA for the CDR3: TGTGCCAGCAGCCAACTAGCCCACCAGTTCTTC.

The chain links TRBV7-2 to TRBJ2-1; 9 bases map to TRBD2. V dropped 1 base and J dropped 6; count of bases not matched to a gene: 4. Per germline, CDR1 SGHTA and CDR2 FQGNSA. CDR3 size: 15 residues. The CDR3 nucleotides read TGTGCCAGCAGCTTAGATAGCGGGAGTTTCAATGAGCAGTTCTTC. Translating it yields CASSLDSGSFNEQFF.

The chain couples TRBV13 to TRBJ1-4; no clear D. Looked up from germline, CDR1 is PRHDT and CDR2 is FYEKMQ (reference sequence). V was trimmed by 5 bases and J by 0 bases, leaving 7 bases between them. The CDR3 is 14 residues long. CDR3: CASSQSTTNEKLFF. DNA for the CDR3: TGTGCCAGCAGCCAATCAACAACTAATGAAAAACTGTTTTTT.

This clone occurred a few times. This chain connects TRBV7-9 to TRBJ2-7, with no clear D. CDR1 is SEHNR, CDR2 FQNEAQ, per germline (reference sequence). The ends were cut back, 5 bases at V and 0 bases at J, with 2 bases in the middle. This CDR3 is 11 amino acids long. CDR3 nucleotide sequence: TGTGCCAGCAGCCTCTCCTACGAGCAGTACTTC. It is translated as CASSLSYEQYF.

This clone was seen a few times. The gene calls are TRBV29-1 and TRBJ2-3, with 7 bases identical to TRBD1. J lost 0 bases, V lost 2 bases, and 5 bases had no gene match. The CDR3 sequence is 15 residues long. Germline V CDR1 and CDR2: SQVTM, ANQGSEA. The CDR3 loop is CSVELGQFSTDTQYF. In DNA form, the CDR3 reads TGCAGCGTTGAATTGGGACAGTTTAGCACAGATACGCAGTATTTT.

This chain connects TRBV6-5 to TRBJ2-1, with unresolved D. From germline, CDR1 is MNHEY and CDR2 SVGAGI. This CDR3 region has 16 residues. V was clipped by 0 bases and J by 9 bases, with 18 bases between them. CDR3 DNA sequence: TGTGCCAGCAGTTACTCTGCGAGCTTCGGTGGCACTGAGCAGTTCTTC. As protein: CASSYSASFGGTEQFF.

The V and J genes are TRBV5-4 and TRBJ2-7; possibly TRBD2 for D (5 bases). V dropped 3 bases and J dropped 7 bases, with 20 bases sitting between them. The CDR3 runs to 15 residues. Germline CDR1 SGHNT, CDR2 YYREEE (reference sequence). CDR3 loop: CASSSQAGRIGEQYF. The CDR3 region has the DNA TGTGCCAGCAGCTCCCAGGCGGGCCGAATTGGAGAGCAGTACTTC.

This clone was seen only once. This chain uses TRBV5-1 with TRBJ2-5; TRBD1 matches at 9 bases. The CDR3 covers 15 residues. V dropped 4 bases and J dropped 4; count of bases not matched to a gene: 8. The germline gives CDR1 SGHRS, CDR2 YFSETQ. CDR3 DNA sequence: TGCGCCAGCAGCGCAGGACAGGGGTGGGGAGAGACCCAGTACTTC. This encodes CASSAGQGWGETQYF.

The rearrangement joins TRBV7-2 to TRBJ2-2; the D gene could be TRBD1 or TRBD2 (5 bases each). This CDR3 has 18 residues. Trimming left V 1 base short and J 5 bases short, with 20 bases between. The germline V gene encodes CDR1 SGHTA and CDR2 FQGNSA. The CDR3 reads CASSLGGRGGLETGELFF. The CDR3 DNA sequence: TGTGCCAGCAGCTTAGGCGGAAGGGGCGGGTTGGAAACCGGGGAGCTGTTTTTT.

This clone was seen a single time. V gene TRBV29-1 combines with J gene TRBJ2-7; TRBD2 agrees at 8 bases. Germline trimming cut 5 bases from V and 4 bases from J; bases unmatched to any gene: 10. The germline V gene has CDR1 SQVTM and CDR2 ANQGSEA. The CDR3 spans 14 residues. For the CDR3, the DNA is TGCAGCGTTACCCGCCGGGAGGGGGTATACGAGCAGTACTTC. Amino acid sequence: CSVTRREGVYEQYF.

The chain uses TRBV28 and TRBJ1-5; D is perhaps TRBD1 (5 bases). Between the trimmed V and J ends, which lost 8 bases and 0 bases, there was a span of 11 bases. Per the germline V gene, CDR1 is MDHEN and CDR2 is SYDVKM. The CDR3 sequence is 14 residues long. For the CDR3, the DNA is TGTGCCAGCTCCGGGGGGGTTAGCAATCAGCCCCAGCATTTT. This codes for CASSGGVSNQPQHF. Full variable domain (remainder filled in from reference TRBV28 and TRBJ1-5): DVKVTQSSRYLVKRTGEKVFLECVQDMDHENMFWYRQDPGLGLRLIYFSYDVKMKEKGDIPEGYSVSREKKERFSLILESASTNQTSMYLCASSGGVSNQPQHFGDGTRLSIL.

This clone was counted a few times. The genes are TRBV6-6 and TRBJ2-1, with D maybe TRBD2 (6 bases). Trimming removed 11 bases from V and 0 bases from J, with 11 bases in between. The CDR3 is made up of 13 amino acids. The germline V gene has CDR1 MNHNY and CDR2 SVGAGI (reference sequence). The CDR3 region is CAVGGFSYNEQFF. CDR3 sequence (DNA): TGTGCCGTGGGAGGATTCTCCTACAATGAGCAGTTCTTC.

V is TRBV2 and J is TRBJ2-7; D might be TRBD1 (6 bases). Trimming left V 8 bases short and J 6 bases short, with 20 bases between. This CDR3 is 14 amino acids long. Germline CDR1 reads SNHLY; CDR2 reads FYNNEI. The CDR3 reads CASRVGAPLSEQYF. CDR3 sequence (DNA): TGTGCCAGCCGTGTGGGGGCCCCGTTATCCGAGCAGTACTTC.

The chain uses TRBV29-1 and TRBJ1-5; 9 nucleotides agree with TRBD1. Germline CDR1 and CDR2: SQVTM and ANQGSEA. The V and J ends lost 7 bases and 1 base, in that order; junction bases with no gene match: 2. CDR3 length: 13 amino acids. CDR3 DNA sequence: TGCAGCGCAGGACAGGGGAGCAATCAGCCCCAGCATTTT. This gives the protein CSAGQGSNQPQHF.

The J gene is TRBJ2-4, the V gene TRBV2; D perhaps matches TRBD1 (6 bases). The CDR3 is made up of 12 amino acids. The germline gives CDR1 SNHLY, CDR2 FYNNEI. V dropped 3 bases and J dropped 11 bases, with 11 bases sitting between them. Here the CDR3 reads CASSDTGTLQYF. The CDR3 DNA reads TGTGCCAGCAGTGACACAGGGACCCTTCAGTACTTC.

The gene calls are TRBV25-1 and TRBJ1-4, with a tentative D call TRBD1 (6 bases). V lost 6 bases and J lost 8, with 13 bases in between. This CDR3 is 13 amino acids long. Germline loops: CDR1 MGHDK, CDR2 SYGVNS. CDR3 in amino acids: CASSIYQGEKLFF. The CDR3 DNA follows: TGTGCCAGCAGCATCTACCAGGGGGAAAAACTGTTTTTT.